The TCR beta chain under discussion was sequenced for a study of shared clonotypes between healthy human individuals. V lost 1 base to trimming and J lost 1 base, with 10 bases between them. This CDR3 has 15 amino acids. In germline, CDR1 is SGHTA, CDR2 FQGTGA. Measured with immunoSEQ multiplex PCR; TCRdb has only the in-frame clones, and not every one. The sample holds a few million clones; more than 85% are singletons and the top ten take about 0.37%. Sequenced material: naive CD4+ T cells from PBMCs. Stated subset: CD45RA+ positively selected. The chain combines TRBV7-3 with TRBJ1-1, with D perhaps matching TRBD1 (6 bases). This sequence was found in a man aged 18 to 29 in good health. Some clones in this sample may be carry-over from other donors' samples. The CDR3 loop is CASSLISGANTEAFF. CDR3 nucleotides: TGTGCCAGCAGCTTAATCTCAGGGGCGAACACTGAAGCTTTCTTT. Full variable domain (outside the CDR3, taken from reference TRBV7-3 and TRBJ1-1): GAGVSQTPSNKVTEKGKYVELRCDPISGHTALYWYRQSLGQGPEFLIYFQGTGAADDSGLPNDRFFAVRPEGSVSTLKIQRTERGDSAVYLCASSLISGANTEAFFGQGTRLTVV.